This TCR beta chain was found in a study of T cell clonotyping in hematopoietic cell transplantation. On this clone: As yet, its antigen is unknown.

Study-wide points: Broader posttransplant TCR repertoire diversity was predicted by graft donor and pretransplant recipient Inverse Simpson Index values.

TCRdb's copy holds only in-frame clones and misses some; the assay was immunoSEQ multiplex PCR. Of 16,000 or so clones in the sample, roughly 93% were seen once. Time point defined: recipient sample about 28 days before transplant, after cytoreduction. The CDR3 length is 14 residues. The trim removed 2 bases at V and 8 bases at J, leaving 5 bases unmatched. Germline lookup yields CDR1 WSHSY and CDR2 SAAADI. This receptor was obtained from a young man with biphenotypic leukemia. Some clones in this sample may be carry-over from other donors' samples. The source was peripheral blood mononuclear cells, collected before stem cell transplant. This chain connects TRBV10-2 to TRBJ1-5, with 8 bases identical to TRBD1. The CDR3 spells CASSEGQGRKPQHF. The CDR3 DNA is TGCGCCAGCAGTGAGGGACAGGGTAGAAAGCCCCAGCATTTT.